This is a list of T cell receptor beta chains from one sample in a study of blood T cell repertoires in COVID-19. Some clones are missing from TCRdb's copy, which holds only in-frame ones; the method was immunoSEQ multiplex PCR. The repertoire includes tens of thousands of clones, over 75% of them detected once, and roughly 29% sits in the top ten. Sequenced: peripheral blood. All receptors derive from a man aged 55 to 70 with COVID-19, enrolled during active disease. Each CDR3 is given with its conserved first and last residue. A D gene is named only where the DNA matches it firmly. The size field is filled for only some rows; it gives once, few, many or a size class.

CDR3 | DNA | V | D | J | size
CASTKAGTKSSYEQYF | TGTGCCAGCACCAAGGCAGGGACAAAGAGCTCCTACGAGCAGTACTTC | TRBV2 | - | TRBJ2-7 | -
CASSPGGQKNEKLFF | TGCGCCAGCAGCCCCGGGGGACAGAAGAATGAAAAACTGTTTTTT | TRBV5-1 | TRBD1 | TRBJ1-4 | -
CAWTPDRGNQPQHF | TGTGCCTGGACCCCGGACAGGGGTAATCAGCCCCAGCATTTT | TRBV30 | TRBD1 | TRBJ1-5 | -
CASSKGGQGEPHGYTF | TGTGCCAGCAGCAAAGGAGGGCAGGGGGAGCCCCATGGCTACACCTTC | TRBV21-1 | - | TRBJ1-2 | -
CASSPRTGNTEAFF | TGTGCCAGCTCACCTAGGACAGGGAACACTGAAGCTTTCTTT | TRBV18 | TRBD1 | TRBJ1-1 | few
CASTPPGGVEAFF | TGTGCCAGCACCCCACCCGGGGGGGTTGAAGCTTTCTTT | TRBV6-5 | - | TRBJ1-1 | -
CASSEGTGPNYGYTF | TGCGCCAGCAGCGAGGGGACAGGGCCTAACTATGGCTACACCTTC | TRBV5-1 | TRBD1 | TRBJ1-2 | -
CAWTKKGYQPQHF | TGTGCCTGGACCAAAAAGGGGTATCAGCCCCAGCATTTT | TRBV30 | - | TRBJ1-5 | -
CASSHTGMSIGELFF | TGTGCCAGCAGCCACACAGGGATGTCTATCGGGGAGCTGTTTTTT | TRBV16 | - | TRBJ2-2 | few
CASSYKGGLYNEQFF | TGTGCCAGCAGTTACAAGGGGGGGCTCTACAATGAGCAGTTCTTC | TRBV6-5 | - | TRBJ2-1 | -
CAISRAGTVNTGELFF | TGTGCCATCTCCAGGGCCGGGACAGTGAACACCGGGGAGCTGTTTTTT | TRBV10-3 | TRBD1 | TRBJ2-2 | -
CASSLQVGNTEAFF | TGTGCCAGCAGCCTTCAGGTTGGGAACACTGAAGCTTTCTTT | TRBV7-6 | - | TRBJ1-1 | -
CASSKTGQGNTGELFF | TGTGCCAGCAGCAAAACGGGACAGGGTAACACCGGGGAGCTGTTTTTT | TRBV7-3 | TRBD1 | TRBJ2-2 | -
CAWETGVSEQYF | TGTGCCTGGGAGACAGGGGTATCCGAGCAGTACTTC | TRBV30 | TRBD1 | TRBJ2-7 | -
CASSLGTRNYEQYF | TGTGCCAGCAGCTTAGGGACTAGGAACTACGAGCAGTACTTC | TRBV7-2 | TRBD2 | TRBJ2-7 | -
CASSINRGQSGELFF | TGTGCCAGTAGTATAAACAGGGGGCAATCCGGGGAGCTGTTTTTT | TRBV19 | TRBD1 | TRBJ2-2 | -
CASSMDRGAYNEQFF | TGTGCCAGCAGCATGGACAGGGGTGCCTACAATGAGCAGTTCTTC | TRBV7-3 | TRBD1 | TRBJ2-1 | -
CASSIDRRQNYGYTF | TGTGCCAGTAGTATAGACCGGCGACAGAACTATGGCTACACCTTC | TRBV19 | - | TRBJ1-2 | -
CASSTSLTGGGELFF | TGTGCCAGCAGCACTAGCCTTACAGGTGGCGGGGAGCTGTTTTTT | TRBV7-3 | - | TRBJ2-2 | -
CASSPQAQPTDTQYF | TGTGCCAGCAGCCCCCAAGCGCAACCCACAGATACGCAGTATTTT | TRBV7-2 | - | TRBJ2-3 | -
CASSLVQGYYEQYF | TGTGCCAGCAGCTTGGTCCAGGGGTACTACGAGCAGTACTTC | TRBV5-5 | - | TRBJ2-7 | -
CASSLEGTTYGYTF | TGCGCCAGCAGCTTGGAGGGGACAACTTATGGCTACACCTTC | TRBV5-1 | - | TRBJ1-2 | -
CASSPANRVFTEAFF | TGTGCCAGCAGCCCGGCGAACAGGGTGTTCACTGAAGCTTTCTTT | TRBV7-8 | - | TRBJ1-1 | -
CASSLGGIQEQYF | TGTGCCAGCAGTCTCGGGGGGATTCAGGAGCAGTACTTC | TRBV2 | TRBD2 | TRBJ2-7 | -
CASGLGVAGHTDTQYF | TGTGCTAGTGGTTTGGGCGTAGCGGGGCACACAGATACGCAGTATTTT | TRBV12-5 | TRBD2 | TRBJ2-3 | -
CASSIDREAGRGGYTF | TGTGCCAGTAGTATAGATCGTGAAGCGGGGCGCGGTGGCTACACCTTC | TRBV19 | - | TRBJ1-2 | -
CASQPGQGFFNTEAFF | TGCGCCAGCCAACCGGGACAGGGGTTCTTTAACACTGAAGCTTTCTTT | TRBV5-1 | TRBD1 | TRBJ1-1 | few
CASRETGVGGYTF | TGTGCCAGCAGGGAAACAGGGGTTGGTGGCTACACCTTC | TRBV2 | TRBD1 | TRBJ1-2 | -
CASSPGQGYGYTF | TGTGCCAGCAGCCCGGGACAGGGCTACGGCTACACCTTC | TRBV14 | TRBD1 | TRBJ1-2 | -
CASKTQGGYTEAFF | TGTGCCAGCAAGACACAAGGAGGGTACACTGAAGCTTTCTTT | TRBV2 | - | TRBJ1-1 | -
CASRGIAGGSGEQYF | TGTGCCAGCAGGGGGATAGCGGGAGGGAGCGGCGAGCAGTACTTC | TRBV7-2 | TRBD2 | TRBJ2-7 | once
CASSRGTGGTGELFF | TGCGCCAGCAGTCGGGGGACAGGGGGCACCGGGGAGCTGTTTTTT | TRBV5-1 | TRBD1 | TRBJ2-2 | -
CASSGTSGISTGELFF | TGTGCCAGCAGTGGGACTAGCGGGATCAGCACCGGGGAGCTGTTTTTT | TRBV27 | TRBD2 | TRBJ2-2 | -
CASSLARGLDSYNEQFF | TGCGCCAGCAGCTTGGCCAGGGGGTTGGACTCCTACAATGAGCAGTTCTTC | TRBV5-1 | TRBD1 | TRBJ2-1 | -
CASSLTAGRQGEQYF | TGCGCCAGCAGCTTGACAGCGGGGCGGCAAGGCGAGCAGTACTTC | TRBV5-1 | TRBD2 | TRBJ2-7 | -
CASSLVGESNQPQHF | TGCGCCAGCAGCTTGGTAGGGGAAAGCAATCAGCCCCAGCATTTT | TRBV5-1 | - | TRBJ1-5 | -
CASSGQGLREQFF | TGTGCCAGCAGTGGACAGGGACTCCGAGAGCAGTTCTTC | TRBV2 | - | TRBJ2-1 | -
CASSISYEQFF | TGTGCCAGCAGTATTAGCTATGAGCAGTTCTTC | TRBV12-3/TRBV12-4 | - | TRBJ2-1 | few
CASSYSTGGNQPQHF | TGTGCCAGCAGTTACTCGACAGGGGGCAATCAGCCCCAGCATTTT | TRBV6-7 | TRBD1 | TRBJ1-5 | -
CASSYLGGNTGELFF | TGTGCCAGCAGCTACCTAGGGGGAAACACCGGGGAGCTGTTTTTT | TRBV11-2 | - | TRBJ2-2 | -
CASSSTGGTGGVGNTIYF | TGCGCCAGCAGCTCAACCGGAGGTACAGGGGGTGTTGGAAACACCATATATTTT | TRBV5-1 | TRBD1 | TRBJ1-3 | -
CATGDRGTGELFF | TGTGCCACCGGGGACAGGGGGACCGGGGAGCTGTTTTTT | TRBV24-1 | TRBD1 | TRBJ2-2 | -
CASSIQGAQETQYF | TGCGCCAGCAGCATACAGGGGGCTCAGGAGACCCAGTACTTC | TRBV5-1 | TRBD1 | TRBJ2-5 | -
CASSLGTGGVSEQYF | TGTGCCAGCAGCTTAGGGACAGGGGGAGTCTCCGAGCAGTACTTC | TRBV5-8 | TRBD1 | TRBJ2-7 | -
CASSESSGAGYEQFF | TGTGCCAGCAGCGAGAGTAGCGGGGCCGGCTATGAGCAGTTCTTC | TRBV9 | TRBD2 | TRBJ2-1 | -
CASSARLAGPTDTQYF | TGTGCCAGCAGCGCCCGACTAGCGGGACCCACAGATACGCAGTATTTT | TRBV7-2 | TRBD2 | TRBJ2-3 | -
CASSWLGGVNEKLFF | TGTGCCAGCAGCTGGCTCGGGGGGGTGAATGAAAAACTGTTTTTT | TRBV7-6 | - | TRBJ1-4 | -
CASSRGYGYTF | TGTGCCAGCTCCAGGGGTTATGGCTACACCTTC | TRBV11-3 | - | TRBJ1-2 | -
CASSVTPGTGSSHGYTF | TGTGCCAGCAGCGTCACCCCCGGGACAGGAAGCTCTCATGGCTACACCTTC | TRBV9 | TRBD1 | TRBJ1-2 | -
CASSLERGGTGELFF | TGTGCCAGCAGCTTAGAACGGGGGGGAACCGGGGAGCTGTTTTTT | TRBV9 | TRBD2 | TRBJ2-2 | -
CASSTNRGLDYGYTF | TGTGCCAGCAGCACCAACAGGGGGCTAGACTATGGCTACACCTTC | TRBV9 | TRBD1 | TRBJ1-2 | -
CASSGLGQVNTEAFF | TGTGCCAGCAGCGGGTTGGGACAGGTCAACACTGAAGCTTTCTTT | TRBV7-9 | TRBD1 | TRBJ1-1 | -
CASSLGSGGGPKDTQYF | TGCGCCAGCAGCCTCGGGAGCGGGGGGGGCCCAAAAGATACGCAGTATTTT | TRBV4-1 | TRBD2 | TRBJ2-3 | -
CASSEGWRETQYF | TGTGCCAGCAGTGAAGGGTGGAGAGAGACCCAGTACTTC | TRBV2 | - | TRBJ2-5 | once
CASSLTSGNEQFF | TGTGCCAGCAGCTTGACTAGCGGCAATGAGCAGTTCTTC | TRBV5-4 | TRBD2 | TRBJ2-1 | -
CASSSRSRASGTTDTQYF | TGTGCCAGCAGCTCACGCAGCCGGGCTAGCGGGACTACAGATACGCAGTATTTT | TRBV7-2 | TRBD2 | TRBJ2-3 | -
CASSASGNEQFF | TGTGCCAGCAGTGCGTCGGGCAATGAGCAGTTCTTC | TRBV2 | - | TRBJ2-1 | -
CASITQGEGEQYF | TGTGCCAGCATCACACAAGGGGAGGGCGAGCAGTACTTC | TRBV12-3/TRBV12-4 | TRBD2 | TRBJ2-7 | -